This TCR beta chain was profiled in a study of CXCR3-negative and CXCR3-positive naive CD8 T cells. The libraries of TRB cDNA were prepared using 5' RACE with UMI labels. Following a re-call of the 5' RACE reads, TCRdb has one entry per CDR3 protein and lacks DNA. The sample totals roughly 100,000 distinct CDR3 sequences. Regarding this clonotype: Antigen unknown.

Findings of the study overall: With respect to TRBV-TRBJ usage, naive CXCR3-negative and CXCR3-positive cells were similar; memory differed. Naive cells positive for CXCR3 carried more hydrophobic TRB CDR3s than CXCR3-negative ones. Comparably high diversity was seen in both naive subsets, and much lower diversity in memory CD8+ cells.

The V gene's germline CDR1 is LNHNV and CDR2 YYDKDF (reference sequence). This CDR3 region has 18 residues. Specimen: naive CXCR3+ CD8+ T cells from blood. Subset indicated: CD45RO-CCR7+CD27+CD95- naive CD8+ T cells expressing CXCR3 (TNR3+). This TCR came from a human donor in good health. Some clones in this sample may be carry-over from other donors' samples. The chain has TRBV15 and TRBJ1-1; lacking DNA, the TRBD1 call made by TCRdb goes unchecked. CDR3 loop: CATSRDRTGGGSGTEAFF. The whole variable domain, filled in from reference TRBV15 and TRBJ1-1, reads DAMVIQNPRYQVTQFGKPVTLSCSQTLNHNVMYWYQQKSSQAPKLLFHYYDKDFNNEADTPDNFQSRRPNTSFCFLDIRSPGLGDTAMYLCATSRDRTGGGSGTEAFFGQGTRLTVV.